The 9 T cell receptor beta chains presented below share a single source sample, sequenced in a study of spatial heterogeneity in lung cancer. From the 5' RACE reads, TCRdb called clonotypes with MiXCR, one entry per CDR3 protein. The sample has 110,000 or so distinct CDR3 sequences; roughly 10% are singletons. This sample's time point: blood at routine non-recurrence follow-up after resection. Specimen: PBMCs, collected at follow-up. All receptors derive from a female donor with early-stage non-small cell lung cancer.

This clonotype was recorded a few times. For the CDR3, the DNA is TGTGCCAGCAGTTTTGGGCAGGGAAGGTATGGCTACACCTTC. This sequence encodes CASSFGQGRYGYTF. This rearrangement joins TRBV28 to TRBJ1-2, with D maybe TRBD1 (5 bases). This CDR3 region has 14 residues. Germline assignment: CDR1 MDHEN and CDR2 SYDVKM. V was shortened by 3 bases and J by 5 bases, with 13 bases between the two germline ends.

This clonotype was detected ten times or more. This chain uses TRBV6-1 with TRBJ2-1; no clear D gene. Looked up from germline, CDR1 is MNHNS and CDR2 is SASEGT. The ends were cut back, 2 bases at V and 5 bases at J, with 10 bases in the middle. The CDR3 has 14 residues. The CDR3 DNA is TGTGCCAGCAGTGAATCGGCTAGAAACAATGAGCAGTTCTTC. Its protein product is CASSESARNNEQFF.

V is TRBV29-1 and J is TRBJ2-1; D could derive from TRBD1 or TRBD2 (6 bases each). V shed 4 bases and J shed 6 bases, with 16 bases lying between them. CDR1 and CDR2 from the germline V gene are SQVTM and ANQGSEA. This CDR3 has 14 residues. The CDR3 reads CSVARSGAGNEQFF. The CDR3 bases are TGCAGCGTTGCCCGCTCGGGGGCGGGCAATGAGCAGTTCTTC.

The sample holds a few counts of this clonotype. The chain joins TRBV20-1 to TRBJ2-3; D gene ambiguous. There are 15 residues in the CDR3. Germline V gives CDR1 DFQATT, CDR2 SNEGSKA (reference sequence). Trimming stripped 1 base from V and 2 bases from J, with 13 bases between. CDR3 in DNA: TGCAGTGCTAGAGCAGTGACGCCCTACACAGATACGCAGTATTTT. Its translation is CSARAVTPYTDTQYF.

This clonotype showed up just a few times. The J gene is TRBJ2-1, the V gene TRBV6-4; the match to TRBD2 covers 7 bases. CDR3 length: 15 amino acids. V shed 4 bases and J 5 bases; nucleotides not matched to a gene: 8. Germline-derived CDR1 and CDR2 are MRHNA and SNTAGT. The chain's CDR3 is CASSVVAGPNNEQFF. The CDR3 DNA follows: TGTGCCAGCAGTGTCGTAGCGGGCCCAAACAATGAGCAGTTCTTC.

The J gene is TRBJ2-2, the V gene TRBV29-1; no definite D call. CDR3 length: 12 residues. The ends were cut back, 3 bases at V and 0 bases at J, with 2 bases in the middle. Per the germline V gene, CDR1 is SQVTM and CDR2 is ANQGSEA. CDR3 region: CSVDTNTGELFF. In DNA form, the CDR3 reads TGCAGCGTTGACACGAACACCGGGGAGCTGTTTTTT.

The chain links TRBV2 to TRBJ2-7, with D possibly being TRBD1 (6 bases). The CDR3 loop spans 12 amino acids. The germline gives CDR1 SNHLY, CDR2 FYNNEI. V was shortened by 7 bases and J by 6 bases, with 13 bases between the two germline ends. The CDR3 DNA is TGTGCCAGCATTCGCAGGGGCAGCGAGCAGTACTTC. Translated, it gives CASIRRGSEQYF.

The rearrangement uses TRBV10-3 and TRBJ2-5; 11 bases are a match to TRBD2. V shed 2 bases and J 4 bases; nucleotides not matched to a gene: 9. The CDR3 is 17 residues long. Germline CDR1 ENHRY, CDR2 SYGVKD. CDR3 coding DNA: TGTGCCATCAGTGAGGGCGGGCTAGCGGGAGGCAGAGAGACCCAGTACTTC. This sequence encodes CAISEGGLAGGRETQYF.

This clonotype was counted ten times or more. The V call is TRBV12-3 or TRBV12-4, the J call TRBJ2-6; D gene uncertain. The CDR3 contains 18 residues. With 3 bases removed from V and 0 bases from J, the gap between germline ends came to 15 bases. The CDR3 region is CASSFSSFYRSGANVLTF. The CDR3 coding sequence is TGTGCCAGCAGTTTCTCCTCTTTTTATCGCTCTGGGGCCAACGTCCTGACTTTC.